Listed below are T cell receptor beta chains from one sample, sequenced in a study of regulatory dendritic cells for organ transplantation. Assay used: immunoSEQ multiplex PCR; TCRdb lists only in-frame clones, some missing. The sample holds 25,000 to 35,000 clones, approximately 81% seen once. Sequencing used naive CD8+ T cells from blood. These receptors came from a human donor in good health. CDR3s include the opening cysteine and the closing phenylalanine or tryptophan. The D gene is left open where the match is weak. Some rows mark clone size as missing; the rest say once, few, many or name a class of expanded clone.

D: NA; J: TRBJ2-5; V: TRBV18; size: NA; DNA: TGTGCCAGCTCACCTCCTGAACAGGTCTCTCAAGAGACCCAGTACTTC; CDR3: CASSPPEQVSQETQYF
D: NA; J: TRBJ2-7; V: TRBV11-2; size: NA; DNA: TGTGCCAGCAGCTCGGCCCTTAGCGCGTACTTC; CDR3: CASSSALSAYF
D: NA; J: TRBJ1-4; V: TRBV7-9; size: NA; DNA: TGTGCCAGCAGCTGGCCCACAGGAGACGAAAAACTGTTTTTT; CDR3: CASSWPTGDEKLFF
D: NA; J: TRBJ1-1; V: TRBV25-1; size: NA; DNA: TGTGCCAGCAGTGAAGGACTTAACACTGAAGCTTTCTTT; CDR3: CASSEGLNTEAFF
D: TRBD1; J: TRBJ1-5; V: TRBV30; size: few; DNA: TGTGCCCCTTCCGGGACAGGGAGCAATCAGCCCCAGCATTTT; CDR3: CAPSGTGSNQPQHF
D: TRBD1; J: TRBJ2-7; V: TRBV4-3; size: NA; DNA: TGCGCCAGCAGCCAAGAAGCAGGCAGGGGGTATTACGAGCAGTACTTC; CDR3: CASSQEAGRGYYEQYF
D: NA; J: TRBJ2-2; V: TRBV6-5; size: NA; DNA: TGTGCCAGCAGTTTTCGGGGGGCCGCGAACACCGGGGAGCTGTTTTTT; CDR3: CASSFRGAANTGELFF
D: NA; J: TRBJ1-1; V: TRBV7-9; size: NA; DNA: TGTGCCAGCGCAAAGCTACAGGGACCGTGGGACACTGAAGCTTTCTTT; CDR3: CASAKLQGPWDTEAFF
D: NA; J: TRBJ1-1; V: TRBV7-9; size: few; DNA: TGTGCCAGCAGCTCGACTTTGAACACTGAAGCTTTCTTT; CDR3: CASSSTLNTEAFF
D: TRBD2; J: TRBJ2-7; V: TRBV7-8; size: NA; DNA: TGTGCCAGCAGAGGGTCCGGACTAGCGAAAAACGAGCAGTACTTC; CDR3: CASRGSGLAKNEQYF
D: TRBD2; J: TRBJ2-7; V: TRBV7-4; size: NA; DNA: TGTGCCAGCAGAACTTCGGGACTAGCGTACGAGCAGTACTTC; CDR3: CASRTSGLAYEQYF
D: TRBD2; J: TRBJ2-7; V: TRBV19; size: NA; DNA: TGTGCCAGTAGTATACTAGCGGAGGGTCACGAGCAGTACTTC; CDR3: CASSILAEGHEQYF
D: TRBD2; J: TRBJ2-2; V: TRBV7-8; size: NA; DNA: TGTGCCAGCAGCTCCGGACTAGCGGACCTAACCGGGGAGCTGTTTTTT; CDR3: CASSSGLADLTGELFF
D: TRBD2; J: TRBJ2-2; V: TRBV4-2; size: NA; DNA: TGTGCCAGCGAGCCCCTCTCGACTAGCGGGTACTACACCGGGGAGCTGTTTTTT; CDR3: CASEPLSTSGYYTGELFF
D: TRBD1; J: TRBJ1-2; V: TRBV6-5; size: NA; DNA: TGTGCCAGCAGATTAGGGACAGGGACAAACTATGGCTACACCTTC; CDR3: CASRLGTGTNYGYTF
D: NA; J: TRBJ1-5; V: TRBV9; size: NA; DNA: TGTGCCAGCAGCGTAGGGGTGGATCGGGGCAATCAGCCCCAGCATTTT; CDR3: CASSVGVDRGNQPQHF
D: NA; J: TRBJ2-2; V: TRBV4-1; size: NA; DNA: TGCGCCAGCAGCCAAGAATATGCGTTCACCGGGGAGCTGTTTTTT; CDR3: CASSQEYAFTGELFF